This T cell receptor (beta chain) originates from a study of cytomegalovirus exposure and HLA in healthy donors (dated by TCRdb to the late 2010s). Regarding the research as a whole: According to an earlier analysis of several hundred of the donors, 200 million or so T cells yielded 95 million to 140 million unique TCR beta sequences and less than 300 Gb of sequence data. Around 300 gigabases of sequencing data and tens of millions of unique TCR sequences were included in an early release covering about 700 HLA-typed donors. The genetic ancestry cluster associated with self-reported Caucasian donors included over 65% of the roughly 400 genotyped donors. The aim of the study was to test whether cataloging public T cell receptors could identify signatures of past pathogen exposure. The T cell repertoires of 700 or so subjects were profiled by immunosequencing and related to cytomegalovirus serostatus. Along with the approximately 670-subject first cohort, a separate validation cohort of approximately 110 different subjects was used. The study combined high-throughput TCR immunosequencing, statistical association of individual TCRs with disease status, and machine learning to predict cytomegalovirus infection status. A later analysis re-examined previously published TCR beta repertoires from 610 or so donors and added high-resolution HLA genotyping to investigate patterns of TCR occurrence. Rather than using new phenotypic data, the later analysis identified candidate immune exposures from TCR beta sequences and from how often those sequences occurred across donors. An earlier analysis of a few hundred of the donors applied high-throughput TCR beta sequencing to assess whether each TCR beta V gene segment acted as functional or pseudogenic. Donor age, sex, ethnicity and CMV serostatus were compiled alongside the repertoire data. Genome-wide SNP genotypes for about 65% of the roughly 670 donors were used in a later genetic analysis, which treated that subset as a discovery cohort. All discovery cohort repertoires had been generated using a single sequencing platform. HLA typing included class I and class II loci at four-digit resolution. Typing coverage differed by locus: A, B, C, DRB1 and DQB1 were typed in about 620-640 donors, DQA1 in about 510, DPA1 in roughly 590, and DPB1 in 472. About five DR-DQ haplotypes were handled as single units for association and clustering because linkage in the cohort was strong. Among a few hundred genotyped donors of the cohort, an average of around 240,000 unique TCR beta nucleotide sequences were sequenced per donor, roughly 18% of them non-productive.

Here is what the overall study found, with its caveats: Because HLA typing was missing for some donors at each locus, association tests included only the typed subset. According to a later analysis, most CMV-associated TCR beta chains appeared to be HLA-restricted, and the HLA associations seemed to be driven largely by CMV exposure. A cluster of highly shared sequence variants was judged likely to represent a technical artifact of the sequencing pipeline. At a false discovery rate of 0.05, a later analysis linked fewer than 20,000 TCR beta sequences to specific HLA alleles. A few of the identified cytomegalovirus-associated TCR beta chains were confirmed in vitro to be specific for cytomegalovirus antigens. A further reported finding was that TCR beta sequences accurately predicted the HLA-A and HLA-B alleles for most subjects in the first cohort. In an earlier analysis of 587 of the donors, most TCR beta V segments appeared in productive rearrangements about 87% or about 30% of the time, broadly matching IMGT annotations. Linkage disequilibrium might explain the correlated functional status among segregating V segments, but an unknown experimental factor could not be ruled out. A later analysis found that HLA-associated TCR beta chains were more clonally expanded and had lower generation probabilities than equally common non-associated chains. In a later analysis, the rate of TCR association differed among HLA loci, with DRB1 alleles having the most associated TCRs and HLA-C alleles having the fewest. Because counts were too low, some 17 rarely observed V segments, including chromosome 9 orphons, were excluded from the earlier analysis of some 590 of the donors. Across donors, most TCR sequences were observed very rarely, whereas some public TCRs were present in many individuals. The 87-base-pair reads could not distinguish some IMGT-functional V segments, including TRBV6-2 and TRBV6-3, so those segments were excluded. Presence/absence analyses assumed roughly uniform sequencing depth across donors, an assumption that may not hold. A later genetic analysis associated a missense DCLRE1C variant with V-gene and J-gene trimming of TCR beta chains, and an independent cohort replicated the association. In this cohort, only TCR beta chains were sequenced, and detectable features were limited by the absence of alpha or paired-chain data. Strong co-occurrence of HLA alleles, especially DR and DQ, made assigning TCR associations to individual alleles difficult. According to a later analysis, parvovirus B19, influenza, CMV and Epstein-Barr virus appeared linked to several top co-occurrence clusters. CMV serostatus was the only immune exposure information available for the cohort. According to a later genetic analysis, donors in an Asian-associated ancestry cluster had fewer N-insertions in productive TCRs than the roughly 660-donor mean. The study listed 150 to 200 TCR beta chains as associated with cytomegalovirus. The authors suggested that the approach could potentially be extended to other disease states and immunological phenotypes. Cytomegalovirus status was reported to be diagnosed by the classifier with high specificity and sensitivity in both the original and validation cohorts.

The cohort comprised some 680 healthy bone marrow donors. At the time of sampling, every cohort member was nominally healthy, though immune exposures that went unrecorded were likely present. The donor tested CMV seronegative and was one of the 352 seronegative cohort members. A peripheral blood sample was collected from each donor, and TCR beta sequencing was performed on peripheral blood mononuclear cells. The Qiagen DNeasy Blood Extraction Kit was used to extract genomic DNA from the blood cell samples. Clipping removes 8 bases from V and 5 bases from J, with 8 as the unmatched junction base count. Its CDR3 holds 13 amino acids, cysteine through phenylalanine. Just the 39-base CDR3 DNA is kept, in frame starting at base 1. The germline V gene gives CDR1 as MDHEN and CDR2 as SYDVKM. Preparation of the library involved the immunoSEQ multiplex PCR assay. For the multiplex PCR, a mixture combining 60 forward primers for TCR Vbeta segments and 13 reverse primers for TCR Jbeta segments was used. A multiplex PCR assay on genomic DNA amplified the CDR3 region of rearranged TCR beta genes. The amplified TCR beta libraries were sequenced on the Illumina HiSeq System as 87-base-pair reads. As for the original processing: A later analysis counted about 80 million unique TCR beta chains across the 700 or so repertoires, and approximately 11 million of these chains were shared by at least two donors. A nearest-neighbor algorithm error-corrected the raw reads and collapsed the reads into unique sequences, merging closely related sequences to remove PCR and sequencing errors. CDR3 sequences were aligned to IMGT reference sequences to assign V, D and J gene segments. For a sequence to be retained, a match of at least six nucleotides to both a V gene segment and a J gene segment was required. Rearrangements were called productive when the CDR3 lacked stop codons and stayed in frame with V and J; all others were non-productive. CDR3 was defined by IMGT convention, running from the second conserved V-encoded cysteine to the conserved J-encoded phenylalanine. Sequences without an unambiguous match to a single V gene segment were excluded from the earlier analysis of about 600 of the donors. An earlier analysis of a few hundred of the donors called V segments functional above 56.7% productive rearrangements and segregating when the between-donor standard deviation exceeded 5%. A statistical classification framework was built for diagnosing cytomegalovirus status from the catalog of TCR beta chain sequences. In a later analysis, TCR nucleotide sequences were compared against IMGT/GENE-DB human TR gene sequences so that V and J genes could be assigned. Using the TCRdist pipeline, a later analysis assigned CDR3 sequences along with most-parsimonious VDJ recombination scenarios. In a later analysis, each TCR beta chain was defined by its CDR3 amino acid sequence together with its V-gene family, and reads without a unique V-gene family were excluded. As a way to deal with suspected cross-contamination and a sequencing artifact, a later analysis dropped 640 or so nucleotide sequences that were highly shared and had low generation probability. For each public chain, a later analysis derived a clonal expansion index from normalized ranks of inferred template counts within each repertoire. A later analysis computed generation probabilities with a VDJ recombination model fitted to out-of-frame rearrangements, and checked the results against IGoR. In a later analysis, hypergeometric tests were used to score TCR-TCR, TCR-HLA and TCR-CMV co-occurrence, with a repertoire-size bias correction applied to TCR pairs. To estimate false discovery rates, a later analysis permuted the HLA or CMV assignments 20 times. In a later analysis, co-occurring TCRs were grouped with DBSCAN, and TCRdist sequence similarity was added when clustering was performed within HLA-allele-positive subsets. Co-occurrence clustering excluded repertoires with fewer than 30,000 or more than 120,000 public chains, plus five with anomalous nucleotide sharing. TCRdb provides this immuneACCESS table in a form limited to in-frame rearrangements. Some clones are lacking; in checked studies, under half of them reflect an unresolved V gene, and why the rest are absent is not known. V and J calls and clone size are as listed in that table; D and trimming were resolved from the DNA. This sample holds approximately 290,000 clones; about four fifths were observed only once. The ten largest clonotypes hold around 0.33% of the sample.

Note on this clone: The antigen it binds to is not known. It has no much larger one-base neighbor in the sample; base qualities were not kept.

This clonotype was obtained from a girl aged 2 to 10 in good health and CMV-seronegative. Sequencing used PBMCs. The chain is encoded by TRBV28 joined to TRBJ1-2; a stretch of 7 junction bases matches TRBD1. The CDR3 region reads CASRPTGTYGYTF. DNA sequence: TGTGCCAGCCGACCGACAGGGACATATGGCTACACCTTC.